This TCR beta chain is from a study of T cells in Graves' hyperthyroidism and ophthalmopathy (dated by TCRdb to between 2018 and 2021). With regard to the full study: Peripheral blood samples were taken at the time of initial diagnosis, prior to any treatment. An independent validation cohort of some 18 hyperthyroidism patients and approximately 16 patients who later progressed to ophthalmopathy tested prospective prediction of ophthalmopathy. The paper reports TCR Vbeta CDR3 sequencing of 140 or so peripheral blood samples: 43 ophthalmopathy, under 80 hyperthyroidism and around 17 progressor patients. Following sampling, methimazole starting at 30 mg daily was given to hyperthyroidism patients, and high-dose intravenous methylprednisolone was given to ophthalmopathy patients. To identify TCR V-J signatures that set the groups apart, the researchers used a discovery cohort of about a hundred patients, made up of around 40 with Graves' ophthalmopathy and approximately 57 with stable Graves' hyperthyroidism. The 75 to 100 discovery patients were randomly divided into training and test sets at a 7:3 ratio. In more than five Graves' hyperthyroidism patients, the study also compared T-cell repertoires from thyroid tissue with T-cell repertoires from blood. Beyond this particular receptor, the publication reports: Blood samples also contained most of the expanded thyroid clonotypes (frequency above 0.001), which suggests that blood repertoires may reflect thyroid immune responses. In validation, progression to ophthalmopathy was predicted by the model with more than 65% sensitivity and 72.22% specificity, a median of around 5.9 months before onset. No statistical method was used to fix the sample size in advance, and group allocation was not hidden from the investigators. A model built on a 13 V-J signature distinguished ophthalmopathy from stable hyperthyroidism, reaching around 90% sensitivity and about 81% specificity in cross-validation and 80%/75% in testing.

Many counts were recorded for this clonotype. Its antigen specificity is not known. One base away there is no much larger clone; base qualities are not given. The hyperthyroidism patients were between 18 and 65 years old and newly diagnosed, with a disease duration of less than 2 months. The study excluded patients with uncontrolled infections, other autoimmune diseases, pregnancy or lactation. Clinical symptoms, serum thyroxine and TRAb, thyroid ultrasound, and orbital computed tomography formed the basis for the diagnoses. Blood from progressor patients was drawn when they were first diagnosed with hyperthyroidism, before any ophthalmopathy symptoms appeared. PBMCs were separated from 7.5 to 10 ml of fresh peripheral blood using Ficoll-Paque density gradient centrifugation. Progressor patients were initially diagnosed with Graves' hyperthyroidism and developed ophthalmopathy during follow-up. Trizol reagent was used to extract total RNA, and RNA quality was then checked on an Agilent 2100 Bioanalyzer.

Looking up the germline V gene yields CDR1 MNHNS and CDR2 SASEGT. V is cut by 6 bases and J by 0 bases, and the space between the germline ends is 8 bases. The CDR3, from cysteine to phenylalanine, totals 13 residues. CDR3 DNA only is kept here, 39 bases in frame from base 1. The TCR beta CDR3 regions were amplified from the RNA transcripts. The TCR CDR3 was subjected to a first round of RT-PCR using the HTBI primer set and the Qiagen OneStep RT-PCR kit. The libraries were constructed in a second round of multiplex PCR and then size-selected and purified. The libraries were sequenced on an Illumina HiSeq2000 using paired-end 100 bp reads. The source study handled its data this way. SOAPnuke was used to process the raw data, removing reads that contained adapters or uncalled bases, had a mean Phred below 15, or lacked an exact match to the constant primer or identifier. COPE v1.2.5 was used to merge high-quality paired reads, and clonotypes were defined as unique nucleotide sequences. Clonotypes were aligned to IMGT TRBV, TRBD and TRBJ reference segments using MiTCR v1.1. Only V-J combinations with frequency above 0.0001, covering about 99% of repertoires, were analysed. The TCS score was defined as F50 (clonal expansion) divided by E x V (chaos), with BLOSUM62-based TCRdist calculated between CDR3 peptides within each V-J. Welch's t-statistics and random forest reduced around 520 V-J features to 10 to 15, which were used in a naive Bayes classifier (R e1071). TCRdb reworked the public reads: Q25 trimming with fastp, MiXCR clone assembly, productive beta chains retained. Rows are combined by CDR3 protein, so each entry shows the most common genes and DNA. The V and J calls reflect TCRdb's pipeline rather than the authors' work. The sample table shows more than 550,000 distinct CDR3 sequences, and roughly a sixth are seen once. Roughly a sixth of the sample lies in the top ten.

The sample taken for sequencing was blood. The chain joins TRBV6-1 to TRBJ1-1, with no D gene named confidently. The receptor was derived from a woman in her forties or fifties with Graves' hyperthyroidism that later progressed to Graves' ophthalmopathy. This receptor has the CDR3 CASRGSMNTEAFF. Here is the DNA: TGTGCCAGCAGGGGTAGCATGAACACTGAAGCTTTCTTT.